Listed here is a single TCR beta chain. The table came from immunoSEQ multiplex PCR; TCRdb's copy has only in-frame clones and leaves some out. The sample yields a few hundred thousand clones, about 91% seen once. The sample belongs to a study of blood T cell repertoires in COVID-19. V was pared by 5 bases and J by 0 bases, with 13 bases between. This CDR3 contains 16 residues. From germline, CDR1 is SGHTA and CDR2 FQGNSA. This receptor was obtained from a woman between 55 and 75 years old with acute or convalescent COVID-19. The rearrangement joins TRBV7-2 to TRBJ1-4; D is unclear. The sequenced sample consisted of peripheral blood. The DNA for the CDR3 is TGTGCCAGCAGCCCGGAGTTCATATCAACTAATGAAAAACTGTTTTTT. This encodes CASSPEFISTNEKLFF.